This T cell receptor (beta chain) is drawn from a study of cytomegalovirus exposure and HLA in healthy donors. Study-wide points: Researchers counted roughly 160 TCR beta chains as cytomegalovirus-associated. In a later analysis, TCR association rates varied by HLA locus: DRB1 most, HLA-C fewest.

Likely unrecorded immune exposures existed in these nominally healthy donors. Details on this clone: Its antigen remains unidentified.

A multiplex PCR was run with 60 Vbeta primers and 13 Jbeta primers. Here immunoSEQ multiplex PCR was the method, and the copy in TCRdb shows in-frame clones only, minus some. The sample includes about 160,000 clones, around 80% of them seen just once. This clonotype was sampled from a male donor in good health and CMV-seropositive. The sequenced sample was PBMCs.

The CDR3 reads CASNRLADSYEQYF. The CDR3 coding sequence is TGTGCCAGCAACAGACTAGCGGACTCCTACGAGCAGTACTTC. The chain joins TRBV6-1 to TRBJ2-7, with 9 nucleotides matching TRBD2. V shed 7 bases, J shed 0 bases, and the junction held 4 bases outside the gene matches. The CDR3 runs to 14 residues. Germline V gene lookup returns CDR1 MNHNS and CDR2 SASEGT.